The 28 T cell receptor beta chains in this list originate from one sample, sequenced in a study of OX40 agonist ivuxolimab in advanced cancers. Libraries were prepared by immunoSEQ multiplex PCR; TCRdb keeps only in-frame clonotypes and omits some of them. In the table there are around 100,000 clones, approximately 93% of which are singletons. The sequences come from CD4+ or CD8+ T cells sorted from blood, collected in a trial of the OX40 agonist ivuxolimab. Receptors originate from an adult with an advanced solid tumor such as melanoma, head and neck, liver or kidney cancer.

The CDR3 reads CATATAITDTQYF. The CDR3, as DNA: TGCGCCACCGCGACTGCAATCACAGATACGCAGTATTTT. The chain combines TRBV5-1 with TRBJ2-3, with unresolved D. Germline-derived CDR1 and CDR2 are SGHRS and YFSETQ. CDR3 length: 13 amino acids. V was trimmed by 9 bases and J by 2 bases, leaving 13 bases between them.

The V call is TRBV9, the J call TRBJ2-3, with 12 nucleotides matching TRBD2. There are 20 residues in the CDR3. V trimming: 2 bases; J trimming: 3 bases; junction bases outside the gene matches: 16. CDR1 is SGDLS and CDR2 is YYNGEE in the germline V gene. CDR3 loop: CASSVDGPATSGRGTDTQYF. CDR3 bases: TGTGCCAGCAGCGTTGACGGACCTGCGACTAGCGGGAGAGGAACAGATACGCAGTATTTT. The full variable domain, completed using reference TRBV9 and TRBJ2-3, is DSGVTQTPKHLITATGQRVTLRCSPRSGDLSVYWYQQSLDQGLQFLIQYYNGEERAKGNILERFSAQQFPDLHSELNLSSLELGDSALYFCASSVDGPATSGRGTDTQYFGPGTRLTVL.

The J gene is TRBJ2-5, the V gene TRBV18, with D perhaps assigned TRBD1 or TRBD2 (5 bases each). Germline lookup yields CDR1 KGHSH and CDR2 LQKENI. The length of the CDR3 is 13 residues. V was cut by 6 bases and J by 4 bases, with 12 bases left in between. The CDR3 DNA reads TGTGCCAGCTCGCAACGGGGCGGAGAGACCCAGTACTTC. Its protein product is CASSQRGGETQYF.

The genes are TRBV28 and TRBJ1-1; 8 bases agree with TRBD1. The CDR3 runs 14 residues. Germline values: CDR1 MDHEN, CDR2 SYDVKM. Germline trimming cut 4 bases from V and 3 bases from J; bases unmatched to any gene: 4. The chain's CDR3 is CASSSPGGYTEAFF. CDR3 bases: TGTGCCAGCAGTTCACCAGGGGGCTACACTGAAGCTTTCTTT.

The chain is built from TRBV18 and TRBJ2-5; D gene unclear. The CDR3 consists of 12 residues. V was cut by 5 bases and J by 5 bases, with 9 bases left in between. The germline V gene has CDR1 KGHSH and CDR2 LQKENI. This CDR3 reads CASSGERETQYF. The CDR3 bases are TGTGCCAGCTCAGGGGAACGGGAGACCCAGTACTTC.

The chain joins TRBV28 to TRBJ2-2; tentatively, D is TRBD2 (7 bases). CDR1 MDHEN and CDR2 SYDVKM come from the germline V gene. The ends were cut back, 5 bases at V and 3 bases at J, with 16 bases in the middle. CDR3 length equals 16 residues. The CDR3 DNA is TGTGCCAGCAGTCCTCCCCGGGGGGCGGACACCGGGGAGCTGTTTTTT. Residues: CASSPPRGADTGELFF.

This chain joins TRBV6-1 and TRBJ1-4; 10 bases fit TRBD1. This CDR3 spans 15 amino acids. Germline lookup yields CDR1 MNHNS and CDR2 SASEGT. V lost 6 bases and J lost 8; bases outside the gene matches: 9. The CDR3 loop is CASREPGTGVEKLFF. In DNA, the CDR3 is TGTGCCAGCAGGGAGCCCGGGACAGGGGTAGAAAAACTGTTTTTT.

The J gene is TRBJ2-1, the V gene TRBV9; no reliable D call. This CDR3 is 14 amino acids long. The ends were cut back, 0 bases at V and 7 bases at J, with 11 bases in the middle. Germline assignment: CDR1 SGDLS and CDR2 YYNGEE. The CDR3 DNA sequence: TGTGCCAGCAGCGTAGTTGGCGGAGAAAATGAGCAGTTCTTC. Its protein is CASSVVGGENEQFF.

V gene TRBV4-2 combines with J gene TRBJ1-5; 8 bases fit TRBD1. In germline, CDR1 is LGHNA, CDR2 YNFKEQ. V lost 0 bases to trimming and J lost 11 bases; unmatched junction nucleotides: 12. This CDR3 is 16 amino acids long. CDR3 loop: CASSQDFNPDRGAQHF. The CDR3 DNA reads TGTGCCAGCAGCCAAGATTTTAATCCCGACAGGGGAGCCCAGCATTTT.

The chain is built from TRBV6-6 and TRBJ1-5; D possibly corresponds to TRBD1 (5 bases). The CDR3 is made up of 14 amino acids. CDR1 and CDR2 from the germline V gene are MNHNY and SVGAGI (reference sequence). The V end lost 7 bases, the J end lost 5 bases, and 15 bases lay between the germline ends. CDR3 sequence (DNA): TGTGCCAGCACCCCAACAGGAACGGATCAGCCCCAGCATTTT. This translates into CASTPTGTDQPQHF.

This clone was detected only once. V gene TRBV4-2 combines with J gene TRBJ1-5; 10 positions match TRBD1. Unmatched junction bases numbered 6, after V lost 0 bases and J lost 7 bases. The length of the CDR3 is 16 residues. In germline, CDR1 is LGHNA, CDR2 YNFKEQ. The CDR3 DNA sequence: TGTGCCAGCAGCCAAGAGGGGGGGACAGGGGAACAGCCCCAGCATTTT. Its protein product is CASSQEGGTGEQPQHF.

This sequence joins TRBV5-4 and TRBJ2-3; D unclear. The germline gives CDR1 SGHNT, CDR2 YYREEE (reference sequence). V was cut by 0 bases and J by 5 bases, with 1 base left in between. There are 11 residues in the CDR3. The CDR3 region is CASSLVDTQYF. CDR3 nucleotide sequence: TGTGCCAGCAGCTTGGTAGATACGCAGTATTTT.

The chain uses TRBV4-1 and TRBJ1-4; 8 nucleotides align to TRBD1. Germline lookup yields CDR1 MGHRA and CDR2 YSYEKL. CDR3 size: 16 residues. V was clipped by 1 base and J by 4 bases; unmatched bases: 5. The CDR3 DNA follows: TGCGCCAGCAGCCAAGCAGGGGGCAATGGTAATGAAAAACTGTTTTTT. It codes for CASSQAGGNGNEKLFF.

The rearrangement joins TRBV7-8 to TRBJ1-2; D unresolved. There are 12 residues in the CDR3. Germline CDR1 and CDR2: SGHVS and FQNEAQ. V was trimmed by 5 bases and J by 7 bases, leaving 11 bases between them. The CDR3 protein is CASSPRVGGYTF. The DNA of the CDR3 is TGTGCCAGCAGCCCTAGAGTGGGTGGCTACACCTTC.

The chain recombines TRBV30 with TRBJ1-4, with D uncertain. Germline CDR1 and CDR2: GTSNPN and SVGIG (reference sequence). Trimming left V 3 bases short and J 0 bases short, with 14 bases between. This CDR3 region has 16 residues. The CDR3 DNA reads TGTGCCTGGAGCGGGAAACAGAGTGCAACTAATGAAAAACTGTTTTTT. It specifies CAWSGKQSATNEKLFF.

The chain combines TRBV7-6 with TRBJ2-3; 7 positions match TRBD1. The CDR3 spans 14 residues. Trimming at V came to 6 bases and at J to 4 bases, leaving 7 bases not matched to a gene. Germline CDR1 is SGHVS and CDR2 is FNYEAQ. The CDR3 is CASSPGQAADTQYF. The CDR3 nucleotides are TGTGCCAGCAGTCCCGGACAGGCCGCAGATACGCAGTATTTT.

The rearrangement uses TRBV6-1 and TRBJ1-6; D is perhaps TRBD1 (5 bases). There are 17 residues in the CDR3. Trimming pared 2 bases from V and 10 bases from J, leaving 21 bases between. CDR1 and CDR2 from the germline V gene are MNHNS and SASEGT. The CDR3 region is CASSELPTGANRSPLHF. In DNA form, the CDR3 reads TGTGCCAGCAGTGAACTGCCGACCGGGGCTAATAGGTCACCCCTCCACTTT.

The J gene is TRBJ1-5, the V gene TRBV29-1; TRBD1 matches 11 bases. This CDR3 is 12 amino acids long. Germline values: CDR1 SQVTM, CDR2 ANQGSEA. The V gene end was trimmed by 6 bases and the J gene end by 7 bases; junction bases not matched to a gene: 2. The CDR3 here is CSVGQGDQPQHF. The DNA of the CDR3 is TGCAGCGTGGGACAGGGGGACCAGCCCCAGCATTTT.

The chain recombines TRBV4-2 with TRBJ2-1; D possibly matches TRBD1 or TRBD2 (5 bases each). With 4 bases removed from V and 8 bases from J, the gap between germline ends came to 12 bases. The CDR3 length is 13 residues. Germline CDR1 LGHNA, CDR2 YNFKEQ. This CDR3 is CASSRTGGYEQFF. In nucleotides, the CDR3 is TGTGCCAGCAGCCGAACTGGGGGATATGAGCAGTTCTTC.

V and J are TRBV4-3 and TRBJ1-4; 7 nucleotides match TRBD1. Trimming at V came to 6 bases and at J to 0 bases, leaving 4 bases not matched to a gene. CDR1 and CDR2 from the germline V gene are LGHNA and YSLEER. There are 15 residues in the CDR3. As DNA, the CDR3 is TGCGCCAGCAGGGACAGGCTTGCAACTAATGAAAAACTGTTTTTT. Translated: CASRDRLATNEKLFF.

The rearrangement joins TRBV7-2 to TRBJ1-5; the D is unclear. Germline V gene data show CDR1 as SGHTA and CDR2 as FQGNSA. The ends were cut back, 2 bases at V and 3 bases at J, with 11 bases in the middle. The CDR3 covers 15 residues. CDR3 protein: CASSLHTSFNQPQHF. In DNA form, the CDR3 reads TGTGCCAGCAGCTTACACACGTCTTTCAATCAGCCCCAGCATTTT.

The chain joins TRBV28 to TRBJ1-2, with 8 bases that match TRBD1. V shed 5 bases, J shed 7 bases, and the junction held 9 bases outside the gene matches. Germline CDR1 is MDHEN and CDR2 is SYDVKM. There are 14 residues in the CDR3. CDR3 in amino acids: CASSPADRGRGYTF. CDR3 DNA sequence: TGTGCCAGCAGTCCCGCCGACAGGGGACGTGGCTACACCTTC.

V gene TRBV6-5 combines with J gene TRBJ2-7; 9 bases fit TRBD1. CDR3 length: 15 amino acids. The J segment lost 2 bases and the V segment lost 5 bases, leaving 7 bases of the junction unmatched. Germline loops: CDR1 MNHEY, CDR2 SVGAGI. CDR3 region: CASSPDRGPTYEQYF. In nucleotides, the CDR3 is TGTGCCAGCAGTCCGGACAGGGGCCCTACCTACGAGCAGTACTTC.

This clone was observed once. The chain employs TRBV30 and TRBJ1-5, with 8 bases identical to TRBD1. The CDR3 contains 13 residues. After removal of 6 bases from V and 3 bases from J, the junction contained 4 bases not matched to a gene. The germline CDR1 and CDR2 sequences are GTSNPN and SVGIG (reference sequence). The DNA for the CDR3 is TGTGCCTGCACGGACAGGGACAATCAGCCCCAGCATTTT. Amino acids: CACTDRDNQPQHF.

The chain uses TRBV11-3 and TRBJ2-7; D gene uncertain. CDR3 length equals 12 residues. Between the trimmed V and J ends, which lost 2 bases and 3 bases, there was a span of 5 bases. Germline loops: CDR1 SGHNT, CDR2 YENEEA. In nucleotides, the CDR3 is TGTGCCAGCAGCTTAACCCGCTACGAGCAGTACGTC. This translates into CASSLTRYEQYV.

This chain joins TRBV2 and TRBJ2-1, with 7 bases aligning to TRBD2. This CDR3 region has 16 residues. With 5 bases clipped from V and 2 bases from J, the junction kept 9 bases outside the gene matches. From germline, CDR1 is SNHLY and CDR2 FYNNEI. The CDR3 loop reads CASSSELAATYNEQFF. CDR3 sequence (DNA): TGTGCCAGCAGTTCGGAGCTAGCGGCGACCTACAATGAGCAGTTCTTC.

V is TRBV28 and J is TRBJ1-2; possibly TRBD1 for D (5 bases). CDR3 length: 14 residues. V was clipped by 5 bases and J by 6 bases, with 16 bases between them. Germline CDR1 is MDHEN and CDR2 is SYDVKM. This CDR3 is CASSPGMGRDGYTF. Written as DNA, the CDR3 is TGTGCCAGCAGTCCAGGGATGGGTAGGGATGGCTACACCTTC.

The V call is TRBV30, the J call TRBJ1-3; D is uncertain. Germline V gene lookup returns CDR1 GTSNPN and CDR2 SVGIG (reference sequence). The CDR3 loop spans 13 amino acids. The V and J ends lost 5 bases and 0 bases respectively, with 8 bases between them. Written as DNA, the CDR3 is TGTGCCTGGGGGTTCCCCTCTGGAAACACCATATATTTT. This encodes CAWGFPSGNTIYF.